The rows below give T cell receptor beta chains drawn from one sample of a study of blood T cell repertoires in COVID-19. Sequencing used immunoSEQ multiplex PCR; TCRdb keeps in-frame clones, though not all of them. This table has around 110,000 clones, around 80% appearing once. The sequencing sample was made of peripheral blood. The receptors stem from a man between 65 and 79 years old with active or convalescent COVID-19. The CDR3 runs from the conserved cysteine through the conserved F or W. D genes are given only for firm matches. The size of a clone is reported for some rows only, either as once, few or many, or as a class for expanded clones.

J,D,V,size,DNA,CDR3
TRBJ1-6,-,TRBV19,-,TGTGCTAGTAGTGGCAGCGCAGGGTGGAATTCACCCCTCCACTTT,CASSGSAGWNSPLHF
TRBJ2-5,TRBD2,TRBV3-1/TRBV3-2,-,TGTGCCAGCAGCCCTCTAGCGGGGACGGGCGAGACCCAGTACTTC,CASSPLAGTGETQYF
TRBJ1-3,TRBD1,TRBV2,-,TGTGCCAGCAGTGAAATGGGACAGTTACGAAACACCATATATTTT,CASSEMGQLRNTIYF
TRBJ2-5,-,TRBV6-6,-,TGTGCCAGCAGCAATACTAGAGTGGAGACCCAGTACTTC,CASSNTRVETQYF
TRBJ2-6,-,TRBV5-6,-,TGTGCCAGCAGCTTGGGACAGGCGTTCTCTGGGGCCAACGTCCTGACTTTC,CASSLGQAFSGANVLTF
TRBJ2-1,TRBD1,TRBV7-3,-,TGTGCCAGCAGCTTAGGGACAGGGTTTGGTCATGAGCAGTTCTTC,CASSLGTGFGHEQFF
TRBJ2-3,-,TRBV6-2/TRBV6-3,few,TGTGCCAGCAGTTACTGGCTCACAGATACGCAGTATTTT,CASSYWLTDTQYF
TRBJ1-6,TRBD1,TRBV28,-,TGTGCCAGCCGCTACAGGGGGCAGGGTTCACCCCTCCACTTT,CASRYRGQGSPLHF
TRBJ1-6,-,TRBV1,-,TGCACCAGCAGCCGAGCATACAGCTCCTATAATTCACCCCTCCACTTT,CTSSRAYSSYNSPLHF
TRBJ1-1,TRBD1,TRBV7-9,-,TGTGCCAGCGCCTCGGACAGGGTGAACACTGAAGCTTTCTTT,CASASDRVNTEAFF
TRBJ1-1,TRBD1,TRBV28,-,TGTGCCAGCAAAGGGGGCTTGCACACTGAAGCTTTCTTT,CASKGGLHTEAFF
TRBJ2-7,TRBD2,TRBV27,once,TGTGCCAGCAGTGTAGCGGGAGCTTACTCCTACGAGCAGTACTTC,CASSVAGAYSYEQYF
TRBJ1-2,-,TRBV5-1,-,TGCGCCAGCAGCCTACAGGGTGATGGCTACACCTTC,CASSLQGDGYTF
TRBJ1-3,TRBD1,TRBV18,-,TGTGCCAGCTCACCATCCGGGACAGGGCCCTCTGGAAACACCATATATTTT,CASSPSGTGPSGNTIYF